A selection of T cell receptor beta chains follows, all from one sample in a study of blood T cell repertoires in COVID-19. Clones were sequenced by immunoSEQ multiplex PCR, and TCRdb holds only the in-frame ones, with some missing. The table includes roughly 310,000 clones, 89% detected once. Sample: PBMCs or T cells enriched from blood (not recorded which). The source of these receptors is a woman aged 40-49 years who had recovered from COVID-19. Both conserved end residues are part of each CDR3. The D gene is left open where the match is weak. Clone size is not always given. Where it is, it says once, few, many or a class for expanded clones.

size: .; J: TRBJ1-2; V: TRBV9; D: .; DNA: TGTGCCAGCAGCGTAGCGACAGCAAACTATGGCTACACCTTC; CDR3: CASSVATANYGYTF
size: once; J: TRBJ2-1; V: TRBV9; D: .; DNA: TGTGCCAGCAGCGTAGGTGGGAGTGCCATCTACAATGAGCAGTTCTTC; CDR3: CASSVGGSAIYNEQFF
size: .; J: TRBJ2-7; V: TRBV11-2; D: .; DNA: TGTGCCAGCAGCTATACAGCGGAGACCTCCTACGAGCAGTACTTC; CDR3: CASSYTAETSYEQYF
size: .; J: TRBJ2-7; V: TRBV2; D: TRBD2; DNA: TGTGCCAGCTGCGTCGGACTAGTCTCCTACGAGCAGTACTTC; CDR3: CASCVGLVSYEQYF
size: .; J: TRBJ2-5; V: TRBV4-1; D: TRBD1; DNA: TGCGCCAGCAGCCGGGGACAGGGGCCCGCGAGGGTTGAGACCCAGTACTTC; CDR3: CASSRGQGPARVETQYF
size: .; J: TRBJ1-1; V: TRBV10-3; D: .; DNA: TGTGCCATCAAAGGAGCGGGGGAGAGGAACACTGAAGCTTTCTTT; CDR3: CAIKGAGERNTEAFF
size: once; J: TRBJ1-5; V: TRBV5-8; D: .; DNA: TGTGCCAGCAGCACAGACAGTTCCAATCAGCCCCAGCATTTT; CDR3: CASSTDSSNQPQHF
size: .; J: TRBJ2-1; V: TRBV10-3; D: TRBD2; DNA: TGTGCCATCAGTCTAGCGGGGGGGCTTACCTACAATGAGCAGTTCTTC; CDR3: CAISLAGGLTYNEQFF
size: once; J: TRBJ2-2; V: TRBV28; D: .; DNA: TGTGCCAGCATGTTTTGGGGGCGTAGCACCGGGGAGCTGTTTTTT; CDR3: CASMFWGRSTGELFF
size: .; J: TRBJ2-7; V: TRBV12-3/TRBV12-4; D: .; DNA: TGTGCCAGCGCGGACAGCTACACCTACGAGCAGTACTTC; CDR3: CASADSYTYEQYF
size: few; J: TRBJ2-3; V: TRBV7-6; D: .; DNA: TGTGCCAGCAGCTTAGTCAGGACAGATACGCAGTATTTT; CDR3: CASSLVRTDTQYF
size: .; J: TRBJ2-2; V: TRBV6-5; D: TRBD1; DNA: TGTGCCAGCAGTCACCCGACAGGGAAGGCCGGGGAGCTGTTTTTT; CDR3: CASSHPTGKAGELFF
size: .; J: TRBJ1-2; V: TRBV7-3; D: .; DNA: TGTGCCAGCAGCTTCTCAGGGGAAGGCTATGGCTACACCTTC; CDR3: CASSFSGEGYGYTF
size: .; J: TRBJ1-2; V: TRBV11-2; D: .; DNA: TGTGCCAGCAGCTCCCCGAGGGGGTATAACTATGGCTACACCTTC; CDR3: CASSSPRGYNYGYTF
size: .; J: TRBJ2-3; V: TRBV7-3; D: TRBD1; DNA: TGTGCCAGCAGCCGTGGGACAGGGGCCACAGATACGCAGTATTTT; CDR3: CASSRGTGATDTQYF
size: .; J: TRBJ1-1; V: TRBV24-1; D: TRBD1; DNA: TGTGCCGTCGTAGACAGGGGGGCTGAAGCTTTCTTT; CDR3: CAVVDRGAEAFF
size: .; J: TRBJ2-3; V: TRBV7-2; D: TRBD2; DNA: TGTGCCAGCAGCCAGACTAGCGGGGTCACAGATACGCAGTATTTT; CDR3: CASSQTSGVTDTQYF
size: .; J: TRBJ2-7; V: TRBV2; D: TRBD1; DNA: TGTGCCAGCAGTGGGAACCTACAGGGGGTTGGGTACGAGCAGTACTTC; CDR3: CASSGNLQGVGYEQYF
size: .; J: TRBJ2-4; V: TRBV30; D: TRBD1; DNA: TGTGCCTCCCCTTACCCCCTGACAGGGCCAGCCAAAAACATTCAGTACTTC; CDR3: CASPYPLTGPAKNIQYF
size: .; J: TRBJ1-3; V: TRBV9; D: TRBD1; DNA: TGTGCCAGCAGCGTGGGACAGGGTCATGGTGGAAACACCATATATTTT; CDR3: CASSVGQGHGGNTIYF
size: .; J: TRBJ1-2; V: TRBV5-1; D: .; DNA: TGCGCCAGCAGCTTGGGGCTTTATGGCTACACCTTC; CDR3: CASSLGLYGYTF
size: .; J: TRBJ1-1; V: TRBV18; D: TRBD1; DNA: TGTGCCAGCTCACCAGTTCCCACAGGGGCGAACACTGAAGCTTTCTTT; CDR3: CASSPVPTGANTEAFF
size: few; J: TRBJ2-7; V: TRBV7-2; D: .; DNA: TGTGCCAGCAGCTTAGGAACGGGAACCATCTCCTACGAGCAGTACTTC; CDR3: CASSLGTGTISYEQYF
size: .; J: TRBJ2-7; V: TRBV2; D: TRBD2; DNA: TGTGCCAGCAGTGAAGGCAGCGGGAGGCTCGGTTACGAGCAGTACTTC; CDR3: CASSEGSGRLGYEQYF
size: .; J: TRBJ2-1; V: TRBV7-2; D: TRBD2; DNA: TGTGCCAGCAGCACCCTGGGGGGGTCGTACAATGAGCAGTTCTTC; CDR3: CASSTLGGSYNEQFF
size: .; J: TRBJ2-7; V: TRBV5-1; D: TRBD2; DNA: TGCGCCAGCAGCTTGGACGGGGGGACCCCCTACGAGCAGTACTTC; CDR3: CASSLDGGTPYEQYF
size: few; J: TRBJ2-2; V: TRBV7-7; D: TRBD2; DNA: TGTGCTAGCAGCCCCTTAGCGGGGTCGGGTACCGGGGAGCTGTTTTTT; CDR3: CASSPLAGSGTGELFF
size: .; J: TRBJ2-1; V: TRBV29-1; D: TRBD2; DNA: TGCAGCGTCTTACTAGCGGGAAGAGAAAACAATGAGCAGTTCTTC; CDR3: CSVLLAGRENNEQFF
size: .; J: TRBJ1-3; V: TRBV28; D: TRBD1; DNA: TGTGCCAGCAGCACCCCCTACGACAGGGCTGGAAACACCATATATTTT; CDR3: CASSTPYDRAGNTIYF
size: .; J: TRBJ2-5; V: TRBV28; D: .; DNA: TGTGCCAGCAGTGAGGGGGGGAGAGCGGAAGAGACCCAGTACTTC; CDR3: CASSEGGRAEETQYF
size: few; J: TRBJ2-1; V: TRBV10-3; D: TRBD1; DNA: TGTGCCACCGGGACAGGGGCTTCTGGCAATGAGCAGTTCTTC; CDR3: CATGTGASGNEQFF
size: .; J: TRBJ2-5; V: TRBV7-2; D: .; DNA: TGTGCCAGCAGCTTACTCCGCGGAAAGTACCAAGAGACCCAGTACTTC; CDR3: CASSLLRGKYQETQYF
size: once; J: TRBJ2-1; V: TRBV7-2; D: .; DNA: TGTGCCAGCAGCTTAGCACTAGGGCTTGGGAATGAGCAGTTCTTC; CDR3: CASSLALGLGNEQFF
size: .; J: TRBJ1-2; V: TRBV15; D: .; DNA: TGTGCCACCAGCCGGGGGACCAAGGGCCTTGATGGCTACACCTTC; CDR3: CATSRGTKGLDGYTF
size: .; J: TRBJ1-1; V: TRBV11-2; D: .; DNA: TGTGCCAGCAGCTTAACAGGGTTCCTGGACACTGAAGCTTTCTTT; CDR3: CASSLTGFLDTEAFF
size: .; J: TRBJ2-1; V: TRBV7-3; D: .; DNA: TGTGCCAGCAGCTTAATAGGGAGCAGTGAGCAGTTCTTC; CDR3: CASSLIGSSEQFF
size: once; J: TRBJ2-1; V: TRBV7-6; D: .; DNA: TGTGCCAGCAGCTTAGAACCTAGCCGTGAGCAGTTCTTC; CDR3: CASSLEPSREQFF
size: .; J: TRBJ2-2; V: TRBV5-1; D: TRBD2; DNA: TGCGCCAGCAGCCCCCGGGGGGGATCAGGCGGGGAGCTGTTTTTT; CDR3: CASSPRGGSGGELFF
size: .; J: TRBJ2-7; V: TRBV18; D: .; DNA: TGTGCCAGCTCACCGACAGAAACCTACGAGCAGTACTTC; CDR3: CASSPTETYEQYF
size: .; J: TRBJ1-2; V: TRBV2; D: .; DNA: TGTGCCATATTCGGGAACCCACCTAGCTATGGCTACACCTTC; CDR3: CAIFGNPPSYGYTF
size: .; J: TRBJ2-3; V: TRBV30; D: TRBD1; DNA: TGTGCCTGGAGTGTGAAGAGATGGCAGGGGGCAACAGATACGCAGTATTTT; CDR3: CAWSVKRWQGATDTQYF
size: .; J: TRBJ1-1; V: TRBV4-3; D: .; DNA: TGCGCCAGCAGCCAAGACCCTCGGGGGGGTATTCTGTCTGAAGCTTTCTTT; CDR3: CASSQDPRGGILSEAFF
size: .; J: TRBJ2-1; V: TRBV6-1; D: .; DNA: TGTGCCAGCAGTGAACGGCGCCAGGGGAGCTACAATGAGCAGTTCTTC; CDR3: CASSERRQGSYNEQFF
size: .; J: TRBJ2-1; V: TRBV19; D: .; DNA: TGTGCCAGTAATGAGAGGCCAAGAGATGAGCAGTTCTTC; CDR3: CASNERPRDEQFF
size: .; J: TRBJ2-7; V: TRBV5-1; D: TRBD1; DNA: TGCGCCAGCAGCTTGGCTGGGGGACAGGGGGCTTACGAGCAGTACTTC; CDR3: CASSLAGGQGAYEQYF
size: .; J: TRBJ1-1; V: TRBV11-1; D: .; DNA: TGTGCCAGCAGCTTAGAATCGACTCGTGGCACTGAAGCTTTCTTT; CDR3: CASSLESTRGTEAFF
size: .; J: TRBJ2-1; V: TRBV4-1; D: TRBD2; DNA: TGCGCCAGCAGCCCAGCGGGAGGGAACGGGAATGAGCAGTTCTTC; CDR3: CASSPAGGNGNEQFF
size: .; J: TRBJ2-1; V: TRBV3-1/TRBV3-2; D: .; DNA: TGTGCCAGCAGCCAAAGGGGGGGGGACTCTTCCCCCCAGTTCTTC; CDR3: CASSQRGGDSSPQFF
size: once; J: TRBJ2-1; V: TRBV6-5; D: .; DNA: TGTGCCAGCAGGCCCATAGCGGTTCATGAGCAGTTCTTC; CDR3: CASRPIAVHEQFF
size: .; J: TRBJ1-1; V: TRBV5-4; D: TRBD1; DNA: TGTGCCAGCGGTGCGGGGGGACAGGGGGCGGCCACTGAAGCTTTCTTT; CDR3: CASGAGGQGAATEAFF